The rows below give T cell receptor beta chains drawn from one sample of a study of cytomegalovirus exposure and HLA in healthy donors. TCRdb's copy holds only in-frame clones and misses some; the assay was immunoSEQ multiplex PCR. This sample has under 170,000 clones; around 79% occur once, and the top ten carry 3% to 4%. Sequenced material: PBMCs. All receptors come from a human donor in good health. The CDR3 runs from the conserved cysteine through the conserved F or W. Fields, in order: V gene, clone size, J gene, D gene, CDR3 DNA, CDR3 protein. A D gene is named only where the DNA matches it firmly. Clone size, where shown, is once, few, many, or a class for clones that have expanded.

V gene: TRBV27
clone size: NA
J gene: TRBJ2-3
D gene: NA
CDR3 DNA: TGTGCCAGCAGTTTATCGAGGGGCACAGATACGCAGTATTTT
CDR3 protein: CASSLSRGTDTQYF

V gene: TRBV5-1
clone size: NA
J gene: TRBJ2-7
D gene: NA
CDR3 DNA: TGCGCCAGCAGCTTGGGTGGAGTCGCGGGATACGAGCAGTACTTC
CDR3 protein: CASSLGGVAGYEQYF

V gene: TRBV29-1
clone size: once
J gene: TRBJ2-1
D gene: TRBD2
CDR3 DNA: TGCAGCGCAGGACTAGCGGGAGGGTACAATGAGCAGTTCTTC
CDR3 protein: CSAGLAGGYNEQFF

V gene: TRBV5-4
clone size: once
J gene: TRBJ2-7
D gene: TRBD2
CDR3 DNA: TGTGCCAGCAGCCTTGGACTAGCGGAAAGCTCCTACGAGCAGTACTTC
CDR3 protein: CASSLGLAESSYEQYF

V gene: TRBV18
clone size: NA
J gene: TRBJ2-1
D gene: TRBD2
CDR3 DNA: TGTGCCAGCTCTATACTTAGCGGGACCTACAATGAGCAGTTCTTC
CDR3 protein: CASSILSGTYNEQFF

V gene: TRBV7-2
clone size: NA
J gene: TRBJ1-3
D gene: NA
CDR3 DNA: TGTGCCAGCAGCCCGTCTATTGGGGGGATCGTCCGAGACACCATATATTTT
CDR3 protein: CASSPSIGGIVRDTIYF

V gene: TRBV7-9
clone size: NA
J gene: TRBJ2-1
D gene: NA
CDR3 DNA: TGTGCCAGCAGCTTAGAGAGCTCCTACAATGAGCAGTTCTTC
CDR3 protein: CASSLESSYNEQFF

V gene: TRBV14
clone size: NA
J gene: TRBJ2-3
D gene: NA
CDR3 DNA: TGTGCCAGCAGCTATCTCTTTGGAGGTGCAGATACGCAGTATTTT
CDR3 protein: CASSYLFGGADTQYF

V gene: TRBV7-6
clone size: few
J gene: TRBJ1-5
D gene: NA
CDR3 DNA: TGTGCCAGCAGCTTAGAGCCAGGGGCCAATCAGCCCCAGCATTTT
CDR3 protein: CASSLEPGANQPQHF

V gene: TRBV30
clone size: NA
J gene: TRBJ1-6
D gene: NA
CDR3 DNA: TGTGCCTGGAGACCTGACAGCTTCTATTCACCCCTCCACTTT
CDR3 protein: CAWRPDSFYSPLHF

V gene: TRBV7-9
clone size: NA
J gene: TRBJ1-5
D gene: TRBD1
CDR3 DNA: TGTGCCAGCAGCTTAGTTGGGACAGGGGACAGAAGCAATCAGCCCCAGCATTTT
CDR3 protein: CASSLVGTGDRSNQPQHF

V gene: TRBV6-5
clone size: NA
J gene: TRBJ1-4
D gene: NA
CDR3 DNA: TGTGCCAGCAGATCCTCCAACTATAATGAAAAACTGTTTTTT
CDR3 protein: CASRSSNYNEKLFF

V gene: TRBV5-1
clone size: few
J gene: TRBJ2-5
D gene: NA
CDR3 DNA: TGCGCCAGCAGCTTGGGGAGCGTCCCGGGGAGAGAGACCCAGTACTTC
CDR3 protein: CASSLGSVPGRETQYF

V gene: TRBV27
clone size: NA
J gene: TRBJ1-1
D gene: NA
CDR3 DNA: TGTGCCAGCAGTTTAGTTAACATGAACACTGAAGCTTTCTTT
CDR3 protein: CASSLVNMNTEAFF

V gene: TRBV6-4
clone size: few
J gene: TRBJ2-1
D gene: TRBD2
CDR3 DNA: TGTGCCAGCAGTGACATAGCGGGGAGCTCCTACAATGAGCAGTTCTTC
CDR3 protein: CASSDIAGSSYNEQFF

V gene: TRBV7-6
clone size: NA
J gene: TRBJ2-7
D gene: NA
CDR3 DNA: TGTGCCAGCAGCTTGCCCGGGGGCGAGCAGTACTTC
CDR3 protein: CASSLPGGEQYF

V gene: TRBV28
clone size: NA
J gene: TRBJ1-4
D gene: TRBD1
CDR3 DNA: TGTGCCAGCAGTGATGGACGGACAGGGAGGAAGGCAGATGAAAAACTGTTTTTT
CDR3 protein: CASSDGRTGRKADEKLFF

V gene: TRBV5-1
clone size: NA
J gene: TRBJ1-2
D gene: NA
CDR3 DNA: TGCGCCAGCAGCCCAGAACCCAACTATGGCTACACCTTC
CDR3 protein: CASSPEPNYGYTF

V gene: TRBV21-1
clone size: NA
J gene: TRBJ2-7
D gene: NA
CDR3 DNA: TGTGCCAGCGGGGGGTGTGGGGCCTACGAGCAGTACTTC
CDR3 protein: CASGGCGAYEQYF

V gene: TRBV5-5
clone size: NA
J gene: TRBJ2-2
D gene: NA
CDR3 DNA: TGTGCCAGCAGCTGGGAAGGGGTTACCGGGGAGCTGTTTTTT
CDR3 protein: CASSWEGVTGELFF

V gene: TRBV6-5
clone size: NA
J gene: TRBJ1-5
D gene: TRBD1
CDR3 DNA: TGTGCCAGCTTCAGGGGGCGTGAAGATCAGCCCCAGCATTTT
CDR3 protein: CASFRGREDQPQHF

V gene: TRBV19
clone size: NA
J gene: TRBJ2-7
D gene: NA
CDR3 DNA: TGTGCCAGTAGTATGTCCCCGGGGAGATACGAGCAGTACTTC
CDR3 protein: CASSMSPGRYEQYF

V gene: TRBV2
clone size: NA
J gene: TRBJ1-1
D gene: NA
CDR3 DNA: TGTGCCAGCAGTGACCGTGATAGGCGGACTGAAGCTTTCTTT
CDR3 protein: CASSDRDRRTEAFF

V gene: TRBV19
clone size: NA
J gene: TRBJ2-3
D gene: NA
CDR3 DNA: TGTGCCAGTCGAGACTTACTAACAGATACGCAGTATTTT
CDR3 protein: CASRDLLTDTQYF

V gene: TRBV27
clone size: NA
J gene: TRBJ2-4
D gene: NA
CDR3 DNA: TGTGCCACCCACGGATCAGGCAAGGAGGCTCAGTACTTC
CDR3 protein: CATHGSGKEAQYF

V gene: TRBV11-1
clone size: NA
J gene: TRBJ2-7
D gene: TRBD2
CDR3 DNA: TGTGCCAGCAGCTCGACTAGCGGGAGTTACGAGCAGTACTTC
CDR3 protein: CASSSTSGSYEQYF

V gene: TRBV10-3
clone size: NA
J gene: TRBJ1-3
D gene: TRBD1
CDR3 DNA: TGTGCCATCAGTGAACCCGGACAGGGCCACTCTGGAAACACCATATATTTT
CDR3 protein: CAISEPGQGHSGNTIYF

V gene: TRBV12-5
clone size: NA
J gene: TRBJ2-1
D gene: NA
CDR3 DNA: TGTGCTAGTGGTTTATATGGAGGTGAGCAGTTCTTC
CDR3 protein: CASGLYGGEQFF